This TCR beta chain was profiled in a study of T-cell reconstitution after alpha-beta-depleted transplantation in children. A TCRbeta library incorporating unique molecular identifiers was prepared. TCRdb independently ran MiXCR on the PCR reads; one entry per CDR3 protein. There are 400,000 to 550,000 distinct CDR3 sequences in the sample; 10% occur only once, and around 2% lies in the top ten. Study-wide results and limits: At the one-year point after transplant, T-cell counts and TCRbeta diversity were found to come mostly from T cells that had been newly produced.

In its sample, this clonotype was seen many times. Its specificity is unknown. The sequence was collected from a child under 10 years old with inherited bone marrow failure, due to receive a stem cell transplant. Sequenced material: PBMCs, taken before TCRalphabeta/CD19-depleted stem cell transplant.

The CDR3 sequence: CASSSRGAYEQYF. The CDR3 bases are TGCGCCAGCAGCTCGCGTGGGGCCTACGAGCAGTACTTC. The V gene is TRBV5-1, the J gene TRBJ2-7; D is unclear. From germline, CDR1 is SGHRS and CDR2 YFSETQ. The CDR3 extends over 13 amino acids. V gave up 3 bases and J gave up 2 bases, with 9 bases separating them.